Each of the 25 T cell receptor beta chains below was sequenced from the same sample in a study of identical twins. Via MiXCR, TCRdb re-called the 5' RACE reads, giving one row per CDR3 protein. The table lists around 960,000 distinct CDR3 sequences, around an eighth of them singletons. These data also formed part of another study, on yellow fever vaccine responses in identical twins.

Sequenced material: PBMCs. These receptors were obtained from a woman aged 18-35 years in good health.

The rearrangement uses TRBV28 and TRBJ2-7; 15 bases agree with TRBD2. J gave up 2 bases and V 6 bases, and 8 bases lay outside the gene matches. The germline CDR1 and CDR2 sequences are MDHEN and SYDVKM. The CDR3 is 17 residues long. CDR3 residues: CASRPPGLAGGTYEQYF. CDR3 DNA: TGTGCCAGCAGACCCCCCGGACTAGCGGGAGGGACCTACGAGCAGTACTTC.

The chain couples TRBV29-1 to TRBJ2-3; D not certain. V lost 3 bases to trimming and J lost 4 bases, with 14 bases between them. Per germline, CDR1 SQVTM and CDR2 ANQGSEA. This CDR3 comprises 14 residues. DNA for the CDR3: TGCAGCGTTGACGATGGCTGGGAACCAGATACGCAGTATTTT. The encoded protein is CSVDDGWEPDTQYF.

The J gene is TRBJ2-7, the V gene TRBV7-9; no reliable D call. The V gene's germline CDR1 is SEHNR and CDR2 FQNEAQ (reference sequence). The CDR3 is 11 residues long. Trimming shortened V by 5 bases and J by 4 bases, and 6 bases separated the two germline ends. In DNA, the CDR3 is TGTGCCAGCAGCATGACTTACGAGCAGTACTTC. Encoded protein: CASSMTYEQYF.

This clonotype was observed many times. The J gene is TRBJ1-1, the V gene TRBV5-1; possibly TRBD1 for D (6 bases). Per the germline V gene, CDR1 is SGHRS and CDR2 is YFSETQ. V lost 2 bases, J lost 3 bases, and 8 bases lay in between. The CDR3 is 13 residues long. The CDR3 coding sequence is TGCGCCAGCAGCTTCAACAGGGACACTGAAGCTTTCTTT. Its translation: CASSFNRDTEAFF.

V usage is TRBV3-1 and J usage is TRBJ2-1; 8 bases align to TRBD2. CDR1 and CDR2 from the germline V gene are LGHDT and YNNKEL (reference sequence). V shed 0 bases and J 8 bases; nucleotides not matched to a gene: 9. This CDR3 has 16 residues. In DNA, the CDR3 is TGTGCCAGCAGCCAAGACTCCAGCGGGGGTCCGGATGAGCAGTTCTTC. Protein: CASSQDSSGGPDEQFF.

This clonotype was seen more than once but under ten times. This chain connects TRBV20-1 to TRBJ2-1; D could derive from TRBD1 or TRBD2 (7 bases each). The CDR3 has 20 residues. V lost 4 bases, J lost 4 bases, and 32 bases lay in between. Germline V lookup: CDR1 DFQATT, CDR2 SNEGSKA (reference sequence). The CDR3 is CSAKAGGASRSPRAYNEQFF. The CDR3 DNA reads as TGCAGTGCTAAAGCAGGGGGGGCTAGCCGAAGCCCCCGGGCTTACAATGAGCAGTTCTTC.

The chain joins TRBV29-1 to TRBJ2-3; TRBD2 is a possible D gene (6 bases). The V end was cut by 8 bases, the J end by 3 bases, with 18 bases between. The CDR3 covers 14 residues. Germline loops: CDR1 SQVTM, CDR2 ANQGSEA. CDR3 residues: CSTEAGGSTDTQYF. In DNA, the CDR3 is TGCAGCACTGAAGCGGGTGGATCAACAGATACGCAGTATTTT.

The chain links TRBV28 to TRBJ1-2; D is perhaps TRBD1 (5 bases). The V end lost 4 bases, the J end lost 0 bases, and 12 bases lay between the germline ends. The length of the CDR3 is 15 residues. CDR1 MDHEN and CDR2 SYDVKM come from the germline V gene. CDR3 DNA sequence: TGTGCCAGCAGTTCCCCGGCAGGGACTAACTATGGCTACACCTTC. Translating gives CASSSPAGTNYGYTF.

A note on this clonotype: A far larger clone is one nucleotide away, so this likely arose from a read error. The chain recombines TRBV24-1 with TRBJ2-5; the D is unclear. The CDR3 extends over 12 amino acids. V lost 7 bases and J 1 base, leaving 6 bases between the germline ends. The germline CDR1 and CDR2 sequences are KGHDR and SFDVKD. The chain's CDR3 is CATSQVQETQYF. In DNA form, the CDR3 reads TGTGCCACCAGCCAAGTCCAAGAGACCCAGTACTTC.

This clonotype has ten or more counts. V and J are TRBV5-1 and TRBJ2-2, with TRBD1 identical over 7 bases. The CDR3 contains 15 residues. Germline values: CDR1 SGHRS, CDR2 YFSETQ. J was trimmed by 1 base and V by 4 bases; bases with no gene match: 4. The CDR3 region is CASSTRTGNTGELFF. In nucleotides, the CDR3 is TGCGCCAGCAGCACGAGGACAGGGAACACCGGGGAGCTGTTTTTT. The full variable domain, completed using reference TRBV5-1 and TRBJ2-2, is KAGVTQTPRYLIKTRGQQVTLSCSPISGHRSVSWYQQTPGQGLQFLFEYFSETQRNKGNFPGRFSGRQFSNSRSEMNVSTLELGDSALYLCASSTRTGNTGELFFGEGSRLTVL.

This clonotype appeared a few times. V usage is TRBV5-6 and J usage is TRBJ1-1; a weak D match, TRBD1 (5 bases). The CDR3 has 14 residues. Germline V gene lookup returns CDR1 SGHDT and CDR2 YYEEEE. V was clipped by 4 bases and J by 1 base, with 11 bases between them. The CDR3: CASSPGWGNTEAFF. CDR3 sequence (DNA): TGTGCCAGCAGCCCAGGGTGGGGGAACACTGAAGCTTTCTTT.

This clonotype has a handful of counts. CDR3 loop: CASSHRGADNEQFF. CDR3 nucleotides: TGCGCCAGCAGCCACAGGGGGGCCGACAATGAGCAGTTCTTC. The chain combines TRBV4-1 with TRBJ2-1, with D possibly being TRBD1 (7 bases). The CDR3 has 14 amino acids. The germline V gene encodes CDR1 MGHRA and CDR2 YSYEKL. The V and J ends lost 3 bases and 5 bases respectively, with 11 bases between them.

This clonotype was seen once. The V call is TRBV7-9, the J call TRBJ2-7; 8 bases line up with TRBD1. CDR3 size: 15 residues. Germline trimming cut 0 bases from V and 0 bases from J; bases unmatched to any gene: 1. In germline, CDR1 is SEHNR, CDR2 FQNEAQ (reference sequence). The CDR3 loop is CASSLAQGDSYEQYF. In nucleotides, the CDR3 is TGTGCCAGCAGCTTAGCACAGGGGGACTCCTACGAGCAGTACTTC.

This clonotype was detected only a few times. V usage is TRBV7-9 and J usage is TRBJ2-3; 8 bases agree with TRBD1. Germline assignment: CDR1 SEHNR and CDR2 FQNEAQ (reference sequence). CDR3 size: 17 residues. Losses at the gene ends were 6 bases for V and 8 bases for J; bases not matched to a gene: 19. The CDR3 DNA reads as TGTGCCAGCAGATCAGGGGGCGAGGCGGGTGGCCCAAGTACGCAGTATTTT. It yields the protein CASRSGGEAGGPSTQYF.

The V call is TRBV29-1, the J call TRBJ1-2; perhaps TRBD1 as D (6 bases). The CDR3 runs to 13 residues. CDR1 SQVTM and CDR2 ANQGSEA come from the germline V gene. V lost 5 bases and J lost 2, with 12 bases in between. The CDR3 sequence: CSVHQGRNYGYTF. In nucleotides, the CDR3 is TGCAGCGTTCACCAGGGGCGGAACTATGGCTACACCTTC.

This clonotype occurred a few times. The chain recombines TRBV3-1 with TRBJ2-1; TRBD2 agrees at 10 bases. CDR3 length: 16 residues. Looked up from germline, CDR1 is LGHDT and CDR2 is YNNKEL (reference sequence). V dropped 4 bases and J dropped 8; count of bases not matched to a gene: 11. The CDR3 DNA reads TGTGCCAGCAGCCCTCCGCTAAGCGGGGGGGCACATGAGCAGTTCTTC. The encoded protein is CASSPPLSGGAHEQFF.

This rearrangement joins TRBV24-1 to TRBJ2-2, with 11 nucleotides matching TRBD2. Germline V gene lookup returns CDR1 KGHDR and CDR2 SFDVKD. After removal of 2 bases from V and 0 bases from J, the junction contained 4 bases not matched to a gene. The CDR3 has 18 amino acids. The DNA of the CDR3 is TGTGCCACCAGTGATTCTTTAGCGGGAGGGCCGAACACCGGGGAGCTGTTTTTT. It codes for CATSDSLAGGPNTGELFF.

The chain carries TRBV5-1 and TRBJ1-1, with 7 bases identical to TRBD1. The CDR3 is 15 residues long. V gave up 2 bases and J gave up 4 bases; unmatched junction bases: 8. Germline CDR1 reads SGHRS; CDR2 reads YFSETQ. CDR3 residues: CASSFIRTGVTEAFF. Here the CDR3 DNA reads TGCGCCAGCAGCTTTATACGGACAGGAGTCACTGAAGCTTTCTTT.

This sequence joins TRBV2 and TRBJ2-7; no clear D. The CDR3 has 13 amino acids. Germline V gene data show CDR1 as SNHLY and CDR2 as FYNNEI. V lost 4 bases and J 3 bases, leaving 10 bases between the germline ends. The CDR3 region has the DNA TGTGCCAGCAGTGCCGAAAGATGCTACGAGCAGTACGTC. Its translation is CASSAERCYEQYV.

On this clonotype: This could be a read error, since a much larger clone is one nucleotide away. CDR3 DNA sequence: TGTGCCACCAGTCGGAGAGCGGGGAGCTACAATGGGCAGTTCTTC. This encodes CATSRRAGSYNGQFF. V and J are TRBV24-1 and TRBJ2-1; 7 positions agree with TRBD2. Looked up from germline, CDR1 is KGHDR and CDR2 is SFDVKD. The CDR3 is 15 amino acids.

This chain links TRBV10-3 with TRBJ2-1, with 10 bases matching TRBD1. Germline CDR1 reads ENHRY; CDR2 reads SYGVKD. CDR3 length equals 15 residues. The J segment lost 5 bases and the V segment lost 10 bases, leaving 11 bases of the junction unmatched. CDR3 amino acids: CATTPGQGLDNEQFF. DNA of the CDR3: TGTGCCACCACCCCGGGACAGGGGCTGGACAATGAGCAGTTCTTC.

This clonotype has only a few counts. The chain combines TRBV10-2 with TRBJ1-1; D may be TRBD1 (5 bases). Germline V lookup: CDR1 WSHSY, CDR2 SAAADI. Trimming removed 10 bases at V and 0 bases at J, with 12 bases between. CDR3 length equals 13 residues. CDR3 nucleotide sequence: TGCGCCACCCAGACAGCTATGAACACTGAAGCTTTCTTT. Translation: CATQTAMNTEAFF.

For the CDR3, the DNA is TGTGCCAGCAGTGAATGGGGAGTAAGGAGCACCGGGGAGCTGTTTTTT. Protein product: CASSEWGVRSTGELFF. V is TRBV6-1 and J is TRBJ2-2; perhaps TRBD2 as D (5 bases). Per the germline V gene, CDR1 is MNHNS and CDR2 is SASEGT. This CDR3 comprises 16 residues. Deletions cut 2 bases from V and 4 bases from J, with 14 bases between.

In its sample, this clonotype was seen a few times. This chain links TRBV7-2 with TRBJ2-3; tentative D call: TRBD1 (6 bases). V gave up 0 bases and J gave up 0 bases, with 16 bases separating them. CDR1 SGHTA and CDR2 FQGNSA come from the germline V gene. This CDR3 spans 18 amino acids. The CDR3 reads CASSLAPHRAISTDTQYF. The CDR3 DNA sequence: TGTGCCAGCAGCTTAGCGCCCCACAGGGCGATAAGCACAGATACGCAGTATTTT.

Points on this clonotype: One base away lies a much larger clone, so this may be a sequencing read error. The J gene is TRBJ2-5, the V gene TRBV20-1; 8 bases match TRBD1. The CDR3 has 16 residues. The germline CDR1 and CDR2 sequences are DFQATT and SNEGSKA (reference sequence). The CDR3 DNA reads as TGCTGTGCTAGGAAGTCTACAGGGGGAAACCAAGAGACCCAGTACTTC. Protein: CCARKSTGGNQETQYF.